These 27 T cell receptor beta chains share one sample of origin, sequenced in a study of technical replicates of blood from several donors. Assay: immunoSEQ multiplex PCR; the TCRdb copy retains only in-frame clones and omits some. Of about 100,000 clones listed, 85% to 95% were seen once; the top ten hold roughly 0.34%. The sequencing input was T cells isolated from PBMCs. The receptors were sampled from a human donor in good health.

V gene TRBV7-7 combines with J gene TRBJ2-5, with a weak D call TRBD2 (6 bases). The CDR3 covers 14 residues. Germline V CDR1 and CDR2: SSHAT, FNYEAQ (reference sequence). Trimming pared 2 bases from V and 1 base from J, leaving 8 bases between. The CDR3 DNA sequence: TGTGCCAGCAGCTTAAGCGGGCGCCAAGAGACCCAGTACTTC. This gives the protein CASSLSGRQETQYF.

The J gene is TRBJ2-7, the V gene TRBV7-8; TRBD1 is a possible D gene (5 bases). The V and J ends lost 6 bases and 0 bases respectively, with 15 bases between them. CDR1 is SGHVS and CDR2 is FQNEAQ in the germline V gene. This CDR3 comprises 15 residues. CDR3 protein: CASRLLGQGSYEQYF. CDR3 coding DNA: TGTGCCAGCAGACTATTAGGGCAGGGCTCCTACGAGCAGTACTTC. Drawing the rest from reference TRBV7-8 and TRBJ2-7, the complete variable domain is GAGVSQSPRYKVAKRGQDVALRCDPISGHVSLFWYQQALGQGPEFLTYFQNEAQLDKSGLPSDRFFAERPEGSVSTLKIQRTQQEDSAVYLCASRLLGQGSYEQYFGPGTRLTVT.

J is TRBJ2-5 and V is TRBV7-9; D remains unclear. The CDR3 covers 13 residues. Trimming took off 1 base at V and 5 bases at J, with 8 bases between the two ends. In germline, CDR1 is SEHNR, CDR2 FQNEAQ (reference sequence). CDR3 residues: CASSLDPLETQYF. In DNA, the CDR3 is TGTGCCAGCAGCTTAGATCCTTTGGAGACCCAGTACTTC.

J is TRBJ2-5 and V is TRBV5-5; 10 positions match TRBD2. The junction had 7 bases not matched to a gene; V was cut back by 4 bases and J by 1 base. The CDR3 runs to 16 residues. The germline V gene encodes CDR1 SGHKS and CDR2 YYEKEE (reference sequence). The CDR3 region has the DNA TGTGCCAGCAGCGTCCCGGGACTAGCGACCCAAGAGACCCAGTACTTC. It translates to CASSVPGLATQETQYF.

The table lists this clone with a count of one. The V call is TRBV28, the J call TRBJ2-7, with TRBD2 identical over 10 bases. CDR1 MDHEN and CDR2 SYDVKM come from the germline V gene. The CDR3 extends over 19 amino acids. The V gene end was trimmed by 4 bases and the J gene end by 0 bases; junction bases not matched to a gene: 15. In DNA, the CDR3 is TGTGCCAGCAGTTCTCTAGCGGGAGTCCCTTCTTTAAGCTCCTACGAGCAGTACTTC. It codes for CASSSLAGVPSLSSYEQYF.

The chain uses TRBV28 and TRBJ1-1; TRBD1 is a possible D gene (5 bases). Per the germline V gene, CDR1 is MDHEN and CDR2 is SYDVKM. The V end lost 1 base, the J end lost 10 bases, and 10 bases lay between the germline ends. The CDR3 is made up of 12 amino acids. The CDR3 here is CASSLYRGSAFF. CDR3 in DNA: TGTGCCAGCAGTTTATACCGGGGGTCAGCTTTCTTT. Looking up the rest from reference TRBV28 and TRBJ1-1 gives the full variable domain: DVKVTQSSRYLVKRTGEKVFLECVQDMDHENMFWYRQDPGLGLRLIYFSYDVKMKEKGDIPEGYSVSREKKERFSLILESASTNQTSMYLCASSLYRGSAFFGQGTRLTVV.

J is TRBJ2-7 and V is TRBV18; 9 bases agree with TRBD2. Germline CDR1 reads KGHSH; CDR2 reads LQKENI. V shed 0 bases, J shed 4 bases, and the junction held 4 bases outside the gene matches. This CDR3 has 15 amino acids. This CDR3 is CASSPPSGRSYEQYF. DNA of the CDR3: TGTGCCAGCTCACCACCTAGCGGGAGAAGTTACGAGCAGTACTTC.

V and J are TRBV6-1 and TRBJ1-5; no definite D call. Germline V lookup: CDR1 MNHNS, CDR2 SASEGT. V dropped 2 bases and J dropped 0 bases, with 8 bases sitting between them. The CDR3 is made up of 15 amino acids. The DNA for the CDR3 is TGTGCCAGCAGTGAAAGCACTTTTAGCAATCAGCCCCAGCATTTT. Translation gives CASSESTFSNQPQHF.

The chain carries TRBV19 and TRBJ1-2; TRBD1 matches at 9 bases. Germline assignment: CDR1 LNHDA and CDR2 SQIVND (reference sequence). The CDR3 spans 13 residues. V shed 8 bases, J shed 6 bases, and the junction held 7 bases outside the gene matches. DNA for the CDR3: TGTGCCAGTTGGACAGGGGCTATCCATGGCTACACCTTC. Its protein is CASWTGAIHGYTF.

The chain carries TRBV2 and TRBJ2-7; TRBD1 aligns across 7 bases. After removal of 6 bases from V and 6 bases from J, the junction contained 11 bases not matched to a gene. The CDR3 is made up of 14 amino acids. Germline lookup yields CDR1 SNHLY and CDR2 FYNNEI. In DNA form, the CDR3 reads TGTGCCAGCAGGGACAGGCCCAACCGATTCGAGCAGTACTTC. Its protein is CASRDRPNRFEQYF.

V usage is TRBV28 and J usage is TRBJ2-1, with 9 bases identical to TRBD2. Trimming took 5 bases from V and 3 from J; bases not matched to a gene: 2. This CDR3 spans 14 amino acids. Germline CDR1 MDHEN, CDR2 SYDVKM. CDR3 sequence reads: CASSRLAVYNEQFF. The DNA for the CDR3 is TGTGCCAGCAGTCGACTAGCGGTCTACAATGAGCAGTTCTTC.

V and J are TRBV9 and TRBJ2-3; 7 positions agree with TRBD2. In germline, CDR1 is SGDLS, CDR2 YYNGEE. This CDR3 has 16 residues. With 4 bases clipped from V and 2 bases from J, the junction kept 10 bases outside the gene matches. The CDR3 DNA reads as TGTGCCAGCAGCTTGACGGGGGGAGGGAACACAGATACGCAGTATTTT. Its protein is CASSLTGGGNTDTQYF.

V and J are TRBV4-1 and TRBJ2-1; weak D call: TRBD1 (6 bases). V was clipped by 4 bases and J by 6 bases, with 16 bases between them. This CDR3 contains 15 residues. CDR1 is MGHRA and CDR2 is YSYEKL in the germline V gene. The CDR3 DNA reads TGCGCCAGCAGCCCTAGGACAGCGGTAACCAATGAGCAGTTCTTC. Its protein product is CASSPRTAVTNEQFF.

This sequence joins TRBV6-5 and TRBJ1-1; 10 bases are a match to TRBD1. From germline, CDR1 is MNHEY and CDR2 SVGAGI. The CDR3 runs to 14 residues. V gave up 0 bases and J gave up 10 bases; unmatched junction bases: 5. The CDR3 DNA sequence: TGTGCCAGCAGTTACTCCGGGACAGGGGTGGTAGCTTTCTTT. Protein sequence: CASSYSGTGVVAFF.

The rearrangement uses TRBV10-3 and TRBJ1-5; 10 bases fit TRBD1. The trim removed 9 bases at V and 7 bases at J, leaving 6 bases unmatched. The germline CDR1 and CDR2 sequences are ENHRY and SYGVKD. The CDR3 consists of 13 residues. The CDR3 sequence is CAIGTGDQQPQHF. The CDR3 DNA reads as TGTGCCATAGGGACAGGGGATCAACAGCCCCAGCATTTT.

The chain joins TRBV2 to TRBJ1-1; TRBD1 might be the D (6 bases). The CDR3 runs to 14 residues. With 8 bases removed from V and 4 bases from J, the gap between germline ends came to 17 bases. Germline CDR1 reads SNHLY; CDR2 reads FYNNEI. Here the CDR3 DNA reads TGTGCCAGCCTTACACAGGGATCGGGCACTGAAGCTTTCTTT. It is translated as CASLTQGSGTEAFF.

Here the CDR3 DNA reads TGTGCCAGCAGTCAGGGGTTAGGCACTGAAGCTTTCTTT. This sequence encodes CASSQGLGTEAFF. The chain links TRBV6-5 to TRBJ1-1, with a possible D match to TRBD1 (6 bases). This CDR3 has 13 residues. Between the trimmed V and J ends, which lost 5 bases and 4 bases, there was a span of 11 bases. Per germline, CDR1 MNHEY and CDR2 SVGAGI.

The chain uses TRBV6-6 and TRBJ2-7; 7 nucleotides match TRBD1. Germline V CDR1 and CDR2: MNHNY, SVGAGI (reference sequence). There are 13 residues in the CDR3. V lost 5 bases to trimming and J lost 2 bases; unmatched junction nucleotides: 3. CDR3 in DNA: TGTGCCAGCAGTCTCGACAGGGCCTACGAGCAGTACTTC. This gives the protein CASSLDRAYEQYF.

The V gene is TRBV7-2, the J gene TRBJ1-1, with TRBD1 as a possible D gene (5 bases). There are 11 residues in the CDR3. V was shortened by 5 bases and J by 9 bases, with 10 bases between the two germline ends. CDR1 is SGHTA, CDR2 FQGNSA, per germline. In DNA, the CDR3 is TGTGCCAGCAGCATTCAGGGAAAAGCTTTCTTT. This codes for CASSIQGKAFF.

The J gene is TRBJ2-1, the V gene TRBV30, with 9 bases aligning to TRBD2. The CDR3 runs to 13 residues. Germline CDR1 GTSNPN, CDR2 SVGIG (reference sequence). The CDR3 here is CALTSGHYNEQFF. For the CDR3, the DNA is TGTGCTTTGACTAGCGGACATTACAATGAGCAGTTCTTC.

The CDR3 sequence is CASRNRGNEKLFF. CDR3 DNA sequence: TGTGCCAGCAGGAACAGGGGGAATGAAAAACTGTTTTTT. The chain uses TRBV11-2 and TRBJ1-4, with 8 bases lining up with TRBD1. V was pared by 6 bases and J by 5 bases, with 2 bases of the junction left unmatched. The length of the CDR3 is 13 residues. CDR1 and CDR2 from the germline V gene are SGHAT and FQNNGV.

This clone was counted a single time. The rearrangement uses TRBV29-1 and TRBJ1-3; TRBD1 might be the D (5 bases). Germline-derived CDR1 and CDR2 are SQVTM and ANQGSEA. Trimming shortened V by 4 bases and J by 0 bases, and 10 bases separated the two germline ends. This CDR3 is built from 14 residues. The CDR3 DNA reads TGCAGCGTTGGTGACAGCTACTCTGGAAACACCATATATTTT. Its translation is CSVGDSYSGNTIYF.

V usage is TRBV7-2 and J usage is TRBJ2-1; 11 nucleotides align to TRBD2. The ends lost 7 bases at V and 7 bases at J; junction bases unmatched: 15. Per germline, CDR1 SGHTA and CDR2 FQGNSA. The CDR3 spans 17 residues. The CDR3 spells CASTFTSGSSAGNEQFF. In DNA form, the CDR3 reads TGTGCCAGCACCTTTACTAGCGGGAGCTCGGCGGGAAATGAGCAGTTCTTC.

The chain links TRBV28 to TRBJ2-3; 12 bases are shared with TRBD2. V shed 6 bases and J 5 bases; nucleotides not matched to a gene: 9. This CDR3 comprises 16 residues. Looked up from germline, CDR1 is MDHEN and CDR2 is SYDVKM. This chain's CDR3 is CASRDGTSGLIDTQYF. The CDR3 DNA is TGTGCCAGCAGGGACGGGACTAGCGGGTTAATAGATACGCAGTATTTT.

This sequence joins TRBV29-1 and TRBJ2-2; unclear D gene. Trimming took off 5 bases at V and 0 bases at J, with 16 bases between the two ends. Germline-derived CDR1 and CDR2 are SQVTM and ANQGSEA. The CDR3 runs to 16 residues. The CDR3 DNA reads TGCAGCGTTCGTGAGTTTGGGCTTACGAACACCGGGGAGCTGTTTTTT. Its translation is CSVREFGLTNTGELFF.

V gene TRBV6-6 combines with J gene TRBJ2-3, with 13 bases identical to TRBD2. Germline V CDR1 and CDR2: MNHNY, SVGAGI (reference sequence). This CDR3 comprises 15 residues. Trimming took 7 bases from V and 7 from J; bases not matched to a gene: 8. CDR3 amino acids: CASTILAGGPYTQYF. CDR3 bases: TGTGCCAGCACCATACTAGCGGGAGGGCCTTATACGCAGTATTTT.

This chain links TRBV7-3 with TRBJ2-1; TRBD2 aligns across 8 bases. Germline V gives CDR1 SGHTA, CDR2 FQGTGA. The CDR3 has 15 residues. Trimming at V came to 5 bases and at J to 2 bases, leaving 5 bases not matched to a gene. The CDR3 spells CASSLSGITYNEQFF. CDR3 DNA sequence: TGTGCCAGCAGCCTTAGCGGGATCACCTACAATGAGCAGTTCTTC. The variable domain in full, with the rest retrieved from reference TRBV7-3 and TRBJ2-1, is GAGVSQTPSNKVTEKGKYVELRCDPISGHTALYWYRQSLGQGPEFLIYFQGTGAADDSGLPNDRFFAVRPEGSVSTLKIQRTERGDSAVYLCASSLSGITYNEQFFGPGTRLTVL.